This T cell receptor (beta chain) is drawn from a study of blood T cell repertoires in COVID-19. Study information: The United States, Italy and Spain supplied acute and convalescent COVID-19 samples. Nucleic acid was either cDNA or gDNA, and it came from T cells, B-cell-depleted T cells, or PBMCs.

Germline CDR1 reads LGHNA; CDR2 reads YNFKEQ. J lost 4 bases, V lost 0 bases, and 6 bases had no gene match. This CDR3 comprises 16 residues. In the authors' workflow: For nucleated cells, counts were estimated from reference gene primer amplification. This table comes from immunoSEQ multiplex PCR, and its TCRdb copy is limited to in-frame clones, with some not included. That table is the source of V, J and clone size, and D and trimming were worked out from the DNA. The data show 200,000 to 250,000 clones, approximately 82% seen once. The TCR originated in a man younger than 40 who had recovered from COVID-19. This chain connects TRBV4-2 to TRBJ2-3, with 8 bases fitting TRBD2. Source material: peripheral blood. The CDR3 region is CASSQDLGRGADTQYF. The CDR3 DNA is TGTGCCAGCAGCCAAGACCTTGGGCGGGGGGCAGATACGCAGTATTTT.